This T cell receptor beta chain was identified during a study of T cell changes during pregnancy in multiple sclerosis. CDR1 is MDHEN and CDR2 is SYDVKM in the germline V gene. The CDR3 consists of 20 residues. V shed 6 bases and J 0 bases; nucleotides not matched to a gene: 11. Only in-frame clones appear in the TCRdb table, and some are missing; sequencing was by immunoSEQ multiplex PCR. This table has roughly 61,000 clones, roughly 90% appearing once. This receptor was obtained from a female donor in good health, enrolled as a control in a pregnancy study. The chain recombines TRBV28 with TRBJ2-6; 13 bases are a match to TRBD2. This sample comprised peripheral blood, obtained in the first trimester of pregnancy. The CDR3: CASRSPGLAGPSSGANVLTF. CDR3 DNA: TGTGCCAGCAGATCTCCGGGACTAGCGGGGCCTTCCTCTGGGGCCAACGTCCTGACTTTC.